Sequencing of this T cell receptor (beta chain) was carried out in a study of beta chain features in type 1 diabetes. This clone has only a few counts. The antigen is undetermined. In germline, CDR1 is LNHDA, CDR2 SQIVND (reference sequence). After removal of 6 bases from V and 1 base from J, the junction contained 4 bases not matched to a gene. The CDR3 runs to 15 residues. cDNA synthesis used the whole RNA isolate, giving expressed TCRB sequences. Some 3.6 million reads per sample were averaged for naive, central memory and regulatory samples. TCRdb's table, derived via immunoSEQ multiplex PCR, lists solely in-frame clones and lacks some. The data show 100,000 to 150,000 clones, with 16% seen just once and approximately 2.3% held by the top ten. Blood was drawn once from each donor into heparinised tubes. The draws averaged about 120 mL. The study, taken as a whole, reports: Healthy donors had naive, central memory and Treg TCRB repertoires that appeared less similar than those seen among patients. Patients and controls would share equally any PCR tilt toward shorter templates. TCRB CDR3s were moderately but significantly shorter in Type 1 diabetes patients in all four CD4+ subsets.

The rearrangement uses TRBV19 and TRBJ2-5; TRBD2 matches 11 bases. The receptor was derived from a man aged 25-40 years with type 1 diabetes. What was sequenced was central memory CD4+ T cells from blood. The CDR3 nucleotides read TGTGCCAGTAGCAATAGCGGGGGGGGCCAAGAGACCCAGTACTTC. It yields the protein CASSNSGGGQETQYF.